This T cell receptor beta chain originates from a study of blood T cell repertoires in COVID-19. Study summary: There were acute and convalescent COVID-19 samples, and they came from the United States, Italy and Spain. T cells, B-cell-depleted T cells, or PBMCs supplied cDNA or gDNA.

Source study methods: Amplification from reference gene primers served as the basis for estimated nucleated cell counts. Generated by immunoSEQ multiplex PCR, the TCRdb table keeps only in-frame clones and is missing some. That table gives V, J and clone size, and the DNA gave D and trimming. The table lists some 290,000 clones, approximately 86% of them singletons, with about 2.2% in the top ten. CDR3 size: 12 residues. The ends lost 0 bases at V and 6 bases at J; junction bases unmatched: 0. Germline loops: CDR1 SGHRS, CDR2 YFSETQ. This clone was seen repeatedly, ten times or more. The chain uses TRBV5-1 and TRBJ2-7; the match to TRBD1 covers 7 bases. The sample taken for sequencing was peripheral blood. This receptor was taken from a woman aged 45-60 years who had recovered from COVID-19. CDR3 protein: CASSLGDSEQYF. In DNA, the CDR3 is TGCGCCAGCAGCTTGGGGGACAGCGAGCAGTACTTC.